This entry concerns a single TCR beta chain. The target antigen is unknown. The ends lost 6 bases at V and 1 base at J; junction bases unmatched: 2. This CDR3 is 15 amino acids long. The germline CDR1 and CDR2 sequences are SGHTA and FQGTGA. Primers for the PCR totalled 60 Vbeta and 13 Jbeta. Sequencing used immunoSEQ multiplex PCR; TCRdb keeps in-frame clones, though not all of them. The repertoire holds approximately 150,000 clones, over 70% seen once, with around 14% in the top ten. The sample belongs to a study of cytomegalovirus exposure and HLA in healthy donors. Study-wide points: Among donors in an Asian-associated ancestry cluster, a later analysis reportedly found fewer N-insertions than the approximately 700-donor mean.

This rearrangement joins TRBV7-3 to TRBJ2-2; 10 bases line up with TRBD1. The sequence came from a woman between 40 and 50 years old in good health and CMV-seronegative. The sample comprised PBMCs. The DNA of the CDR3 is TGTGCCAGCAGGAGGGACAGGGGGAACACCGGGGAGCTGTTTTTT. The encoded protein is CASRRDRGNTGELFF. The whole variable domain, remainder taken from reference TRBV7-3 and TRBJ2-2, is GAGVSQTPSNKVTEKGKYVELRCDPISGHTALYWYRQSLGQGPEFLIYFQGTGAADDSGLPNDRFFAVRPEGSVSTLKIQRTERGDSAVYLCASRRDRGNTGELFFGEGSRLTVL.